This T cell receptor beta chain derives from a study of shared clonotypes between healthy human individuals. On this clone: A far larger clone is just one base off, so this is likely a read error. Other nucleotide sequences in the sample specify the same CDR3.

The assay was immunoSEQ multiplex PCR, and TCRdb's table has in-frame clones only and misses some. The data show over 400,000 clones, approximately 81% seen once. Germline assignment: CDR1 SGHRS and CDR2 YFSETQ. V lost 2 bases to trimming and J lost 8 bases; unmatched junction nucleotides: 5. This CDR3 spans 14 amino acids. This chain joins TRBV5-1 and TRBJ2-4; 9 bases align to TRBD1. The origin of this receptor is a woman aged 40 to 50 in good health. Some clones in this sample may be carry-over from other donors' samples. The sequenced sample was PBMCs. Here the CDR3 DNA reads TGCGCCAGCAGCTTAACAGGGGGCTCGTACATTCAGTACTTC. Its translation: CASSLTGGSYIQYF.